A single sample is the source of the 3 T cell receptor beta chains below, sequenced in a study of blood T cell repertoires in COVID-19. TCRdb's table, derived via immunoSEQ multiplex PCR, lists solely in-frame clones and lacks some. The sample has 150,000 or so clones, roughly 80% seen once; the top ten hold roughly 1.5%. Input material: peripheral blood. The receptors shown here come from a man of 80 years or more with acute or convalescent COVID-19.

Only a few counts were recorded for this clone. The CDR3 DNA sequence: TGTGCCAGCAGTTACTCGACATCAGATCACTATGGCTACACCTTC. Its translation is CASSYSTSDHYGYTF. The chain joins TRBV6-5 to TRBJ1-2; D call uncertain. This CDR3 is 15 amino acids long. In germline, CDR1 is MNHEY, CDR2 SVGAGI. The V and J ends lost 0 bases and 3 bases respectively, with 11 bases between them.

In DNA form, the CDR3 reads TGTGCCAGCTCCACCACGCGGGATACGCAGTATTTT. This codes for CASSTTRDTQYF. V is TRBV18 and J is TRBJ2-3, with D hard to call. Trimming took 6 bases from V and 6 from J, leaving 10 bases between them. This CDR3 is built from 12 residues. CDR1 is KGHSH and CDR2 is LQKENI in the germline V gene.

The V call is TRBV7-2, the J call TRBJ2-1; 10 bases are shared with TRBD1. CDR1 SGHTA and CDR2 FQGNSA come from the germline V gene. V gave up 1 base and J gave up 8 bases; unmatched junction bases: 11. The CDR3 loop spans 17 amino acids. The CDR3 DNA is TGTGCCAGCAGCTTAGTAGGAGGGACAGGGGTTCCGTATGAGCAGTTCTTC. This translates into CASSLVGGTGVPYEQFF.